The clone carrying this T cell receptor beta chain was seen only once. Antigen unknown. This sample is drawn from a study of T cell repertoires in cytomegalovirus infection. Study details: An indication of both CMV infection and matching HLA type came from public TCR beta signatures.

TCRdb fed the reads into MiXCR, producing one record per CDR3 protein. The sample lists around 490,000 distinct CDR3 sequences; approximately 26% were seen once. Study findings and constraints: Dominating the ex vivo response were HLA-C-restricted CMV-specific TCR beta clonotypes.

The CDR3 has 14 residues. CDR1 is SQVTM, CDR2 ANQGSEA, per germline. V gave up 4 bases and J gave up 6 bases, with 18 bases separating them. Sequencing was carried out using PBMCs. V gene TRBV29-1 combines with J gene TRBJ1-2; D is possibly TRBD1 (5 bases). The TCR comes from a human donor in good health (CMV status not recorded). Some clones in this sample may be carry-over from other donors' samples. Written as DNA, the CDR3 is TGCAGCGTTGTGGCGACAGCCCTGGGCCATGGCTACACCTTC. As protein: CSVVATALGHGYTF.